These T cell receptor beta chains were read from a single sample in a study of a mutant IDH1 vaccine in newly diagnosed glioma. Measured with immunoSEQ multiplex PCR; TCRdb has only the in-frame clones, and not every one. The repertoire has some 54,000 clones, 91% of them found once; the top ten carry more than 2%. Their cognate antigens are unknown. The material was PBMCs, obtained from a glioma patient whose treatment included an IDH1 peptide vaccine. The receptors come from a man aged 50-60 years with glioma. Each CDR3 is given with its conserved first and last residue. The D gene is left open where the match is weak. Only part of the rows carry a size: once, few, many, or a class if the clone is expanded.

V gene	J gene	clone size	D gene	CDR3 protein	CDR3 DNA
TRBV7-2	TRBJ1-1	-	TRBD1	CASSLAGGTAYTEAFF	TGTGCCAGCAGCTTAGCCGGCGGGACAGCTTACACTGAAGCTTTCTTT
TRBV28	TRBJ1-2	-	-	CASSLWGANYGYTF	TGTGCCAGCAGTTTATGGGGAGCTAACTATGGCTACACCTTC
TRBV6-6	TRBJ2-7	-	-	CASSYSRDLYF	TGTGCCAGCAGTTACTCGAGGGACCTGTACTTC
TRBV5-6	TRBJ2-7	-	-	CASSLGFGGDEQYF	TGTGCCAGCAGCTTGGGTTTTGGGGGTGACGAGCAGTACTTC
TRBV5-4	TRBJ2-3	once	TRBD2	CASSLAGGRRGQYF	TGTGCCAGCAGCCTAGCGGGGGGTCGGCGGGGGCAGTATTTT
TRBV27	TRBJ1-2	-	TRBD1	CASSWTGDNYGYTF	TGTGCCAGCAGTTGGACAGGGGATAACTATGGCTACACCTTC
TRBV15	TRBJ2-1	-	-	CATSKSLDAGGDEQFF	TGTGCCACCAGCAAGTCACTGGATGCAGGAGGGGATGAGCAGTTCTTC
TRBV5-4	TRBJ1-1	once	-	CASSLKGRGPTEAFF	TGTGCCAGCAGCTTGAAGGGCAGGGGTCCAACTGAAGCCTTCTTT
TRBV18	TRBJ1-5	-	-	CASSPGGWEPQHF	TGTGCCAGCTCACCAGGGGGGTGGGAGCCCCAGCATTTT
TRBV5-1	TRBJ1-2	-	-	CASSLAGSYGYTF	TGCGCCAGCAGCTTGGCAGGGTCCTATGGCTACACCTTC
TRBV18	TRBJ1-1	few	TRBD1	CASSPTGTEAFF	TGTGCCAGCTCACCGACAGGGACTGAAGCTTTCTTT
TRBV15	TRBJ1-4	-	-	CATSRSTATNEKLFF	TGTGCCACCAGCAGGTCGACGGCAACTAATGAAAAACTGTTTTTT
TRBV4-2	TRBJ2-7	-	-	CASSQTTGSPLYEQYF	TGTGCCAGCAGCCAGACAACCGGGTCCCCCCTCTACGAGCAGTACTTC
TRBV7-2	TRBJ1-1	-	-	CASSLQVNTEAFF	TGTGCCAGCAGCCTACAGGTGAACACTGAAGCTTTCTTT
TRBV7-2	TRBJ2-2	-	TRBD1	CASSPNPGQSNTGELFF	TGTGCCAGCAGCCCCAACCCGGGACAGTCGAACACCGGGGAGCTGTTTTTT
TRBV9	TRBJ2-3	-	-	CASSVAQGLGQYF	TGTGCCAGCAGCGTAGCTCAAGGGTTAGGGCAGTATTTT
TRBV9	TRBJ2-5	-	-	CASSVGRGNQETQYF	TGTGCCAGCAGCGTAGGGCGGGGAAACCAAGAGACCCAGTACTTC
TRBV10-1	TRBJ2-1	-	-	CASSEDGVKSYNEQFF	TGCGCCAGCAGTGAGGATGGGGTGAAGTCCTACAATGAGCAGTTCTTC
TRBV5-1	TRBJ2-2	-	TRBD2	CASSLEGGGNTGELFF	TGCGCCAGCAGCTTGGAGGGCGGGGGTAACACCGGGGAGCTGTTTTTT
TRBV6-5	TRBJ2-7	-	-	CASSPAGRSYEQYF	TGTGCCAGCAGCCCGGCAGGCCGCTCCTACGAGCAGTACTTC
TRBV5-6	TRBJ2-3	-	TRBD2	CASSGSFQRTSATDTQYF	TGTGCCAGCAGCGGAAGCTTCCAGAGGACTAGCGCCACAGATACGCAGTATTTT
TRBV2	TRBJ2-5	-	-	CASSDTGIQETQYF	TGTGCCAGCAGCGACACAGGGATCCAAGAGACCCAGTACTTC
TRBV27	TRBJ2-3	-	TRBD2	CASSWSGGPTDTQYF	TGTGCCAGCAGTTGGTCGGGAGGGCCCACAGATACGCAGTATTTT
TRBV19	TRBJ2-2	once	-	CASSIDLEGGNTGELFF	TGTGCCAGTAGTATAGATTTGGAGGGGGGGAACACCGGGGAGCTGTTTTTT
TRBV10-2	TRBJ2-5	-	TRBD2	CASSLASGSYQETQYF	TGCGCCAGCAGCCTGGCTAGCGGATCGTACCAAGAGACCCAGTACTTC
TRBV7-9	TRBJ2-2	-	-	CASSLAGPSGELFF	TGTGCCAGCAGCTTAGCGGGGCCCAGCGGGGAGCTGTTTTTT
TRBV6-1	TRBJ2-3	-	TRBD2	CASSGGLGTDTQYF	TGTGCCAGCAGTGGGGGACTAGGCACAGATACGCAGTATTTT
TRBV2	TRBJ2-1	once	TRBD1	CASSRQGAIVGEQFF	TGTGCCAGCAGTCGACAGGGGGCAATAGTGGGTGAGCAGTTCTTC
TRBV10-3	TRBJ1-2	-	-	CAISPTPPDGYTF	TGTGCCATCAGTCCGACGCCCCCGGATGGCTACACCTTC
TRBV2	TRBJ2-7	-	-	CASSDGLEGEQYF	TGTGCCAGCAGTGACGGCCTTGAGGGGGAGCAGTACTTC
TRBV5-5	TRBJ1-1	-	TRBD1	CASSPTGTNTEAFF	TGTGCCAGCAGCCCGACAGGGACGAACACTGAAGCTTTCTTT
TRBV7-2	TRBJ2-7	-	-	CASSPGTPSYEQYF	TGTGCCAGCAGCCCAGGGACGCCCTCCTACGAGCAGTACTTC
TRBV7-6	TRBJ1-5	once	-	CASSAQTGMPQHF	TGTGCCAGCAGCGCCCAGACGGGAATGCCCCAGCATTTT
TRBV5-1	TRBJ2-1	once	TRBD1	CASSGGLDRGFYNEQFF	TGCGCCAGCAGCGGCGGTTTGGACAGGGGGTTTTACAATGAGCAGTTCTTC
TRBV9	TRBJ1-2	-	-	CASSVQTGGPYGYTF	TGTGCCAGCAGCGTCCAAACGGGGGGCCCCTATGGCTACACCTTC
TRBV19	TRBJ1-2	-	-	CASMETILNYGYTF	TGTGCCAGTATGGAGACTATCCTTAACTATGGCTACACCTTC
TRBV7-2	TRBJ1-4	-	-	CASSRTPINEKLFF	TGTGCCAGCAGCCGGACACCCATAAATGAAAAACTGTTTTTT